These 20 T cell receptor beta chains came from one sample sequenced in a study of cytomegalovirus exposure and HLA in healthy donors. Clones were read by immunoSEQ multiplex PCR, and TCRdb kept only the in-frame ones, dropping some. The sample records fewer than 200,000 clones, about four fifths being singletons. Sequences were obtained from PBMCs. These receptor sequences come from a woman under 30 in good health and CMV-seropositive.

The chain is built from TRBV5-1 and TRBJ1-6; 7 bases are shared with TRBD1. Looked up from germline, CDR1 is SGHRS and CDR2 is YFSETQ. V lost 3 bases and J lost 8; bases outside the gene matches: 11. This CDR3 region has 16 residues. This CDR3 is CASSWRDRVGDSPLHF. For the CDR3, the DNA is TGCGCCAGCAGCTGGAGAGACAGGGTTGGAGATTCACCCCTCCACTTT. The full variable domain, in which reference TRBV5-1 and TRBJ1-6 provide the parts outside the CDR3, is KAGVTQTPRYLIKTRGQQVTLSCSPISGHRSVSWYQQTPGQGLQFLFEYFSETQRNKGNFPGRFSGRQFSNSRSEMNVSTLELGDSALYLCASSWRDRVGDSPLHFGNGTRLTVT.

The chain couples TRBV19 to TRBJ1-2, with a weak D call TRBD1 (5 bases). This CDR3 region has 13 residues. Looked up from germline, CDR1 is LNHDA and CDR2 is SQIVND (reference sequence). The germline V and J ends were trimmed by 5 bases and 8 bases, with 15 bases remaining between them. CDR3 in DNA: TGTGCCAGTAGTCGGAGTCCGGGGGGAGGCTACACCTTC. It yields the protein CASSRSPGGGYTF.

The J gene is TRBJ2-4, the V gene TRBV15; 8 bases map to TRBD1. The germline CDR1 and CDR2 sequences are LNHNV and YYDKDF (reference sequence). The CDR3 is 16 amino acids. With 0 bases clipped from V and 7 bases from J, the junction kept 8 bases outside the gene matches. CDR3 sequence (DNA): TGTGCCACCAGCAGAGATGGGACAGGCGGAAATAACATTCAGTACTTC. Translation gives CATSRDGTGGNNIQYF.

J is TRBJ1-2 and V is TRBV19; D uncertain. The ends were cut back, 5 bases at V and 2 bases at J, with 12 bases in the middle. The CDR3 spans 14 residues. Germline V gene data show CDR1 as LNHDA and CDR2 as SQIVND (reference sequence). CDR3: CASSHRRGNYGYTF. The CDR3 DNA is TGTGCCAGTAGTCACCGACGAGGAAACTATGGCTACACCTTC. Filled out from reference TRBV19 and TRBJ1-2, the complete variable domain reads DGGITQSPKYLFRKEGQNVTLSCEQNLNHDAMYWYRQDPGQGLRLIYYSQIVNDFQKGDIAEGYSVSREKKESFPLTVTSAQKNPTAFYLCASSHRRGNYGYTFGSGTRLTVV.

The rearrangement links TRBV5-6 to TRBJ1-2, with no clear D. The V gene's germline CDR1 is SGHDT and CDR2 YYEEEE. The CDR3 consists of 14 residues. V was cut by 0 bases and J by 8 bases, with 14 bases left in between. The CDR3, as DNA: TGTGCCAGCAGCTTGGTTGCCGGGGTACCGGGCTACACCTTC. This translates into CASSLVAGVPGYTF. Complete variable domain (other parts from reference TRBV5-6 and TRBJ1-2): DAGVTQSPTHLIKTRGQQVTLRCSPKSGHDTVSWYQQALGQGPQFIFQYYEEEERQRGNFPDRFSGHQFPNYSSELNVNALLLGDSALYLCASSLVAGVPGYTFGSGTRLTVV.

V usage is TRBV11-2 and J usage is TRBJ1-1, with 9 positions matching TRBD1. With V trimmed by 3 bases and J by 6 bases, 8 bases remained unmatched. This CDR3 contains 15 residues. Germline values: CDR1 SGHAT, CDR2 FQNNGV. The CDR3 nucleotides read TGTGCCAGCAGCTTCCCGGGACAGGGTCTCCCTGAAGCTTTCTTT. Translated: CASSFPGQGLPEAFF.

This chain connects TRBV6-1 to TRBJ1-1; weak D call: TRBD1 (5 bases). CDR1 and CDR2 (germline): MNHNS, SASEGT. V dropped 5 bases and J dropped 5 bases, with 15 bases sitting between them. The CDR3 is 14 amino acids. The CDR3 bases are TGTGCCAGCAGTATGGGACTCCTTAGGACTGAAGCTTTCTTT. It codes for CASSMGLLRTEAFF.

In its sample, this clone was seen once. The chain joins TRBV5-8 to TRBJ2-1; TRBD2 matches 8 bases. The germline V gene has CDR1 SGHTS and CDR2 YDEGEE. The CDR3 spans 16 residues. The ends lost 4 bases at V and 8 bases at J; junction bases unmatched: 14. DNA of the CDR3: TGTGCCAGCAGCCAAAACGACTTGCGGGGGGTAGATGAGCAGTTCTTC. Its protein is CASSQNDLRGVDEQFF.

This chain connects TRBV5-1 to TRBJ2-5; TRBD2 aligns across 8 bases. There are 16 residues in the CDR3. The germline CDR1 and CDR2 sequences are SGHRS and YFSETQ. The V gene end was trimmed by 0 bases and the J gene end by 4 bases; junction bases not matched to a gene: 8. CDR3 amino acids: CASSLGPAGAGETQYF. Written as DNA, the CDR3 is TGCGCCAGCAGCTTGGGACCAGCGGGGGCTGGAGAGACCCAGTACTTC.

The J gene is TRBJ2-7, the V gene TRBV7-8, with TRBD1 identical over 7 bases. The CDR3 totals 14 residues. In germline, CDR1 is SGHVS, CDR2 FQNEAQ. V trimming: 4 bases; J trimming: 0 bases; junction bases outside the gene matches: 3. The CDR3 DNA reads TGTGCCAGCAGCTCTGACAGGGCCTCCTACGAGCAGTACTTC. It specifies CASSSDRASYEQYF. The complete variable domain, with remaining parts taken from reference TRBV7-8 and TRBJ2-7, reads GAGVSQSPRYKVAKRGQDVALRCDPISGHVSLFWYQQALGQGPEFLTYFQNEAQLDKSGLPSDRFFAERPEGSVSTLKIQRTQQEDSAVYLCASSSDRASYEQYFGPGTRLTVT.

V and J are TRBV2 and TRBJ1-1; 12 nucleotides line up with TRBD1. There are 20 residues in the CDR3. Looked up from germline, CDR1 is SNHLY and CDR2 is FYNNEI. The V gene end was trimmed by 3 bases and the J gene end by 1 base; junction bases not matched to a gene: 15. CDR3 protein: CASSDFLLWDRGQGNTEAFF. The CDR3 region has the DNA TGTGCCAGCAGTGACTTTCTCCTCTGGGACAGGGGGCAGGGGAACACTGAAGCTTTCTTT.

This clone showed up just once. The genes are TRBV28 and TRBJ1-1; 10 nucleotides match TRBD1. The germline V gene encodes CDR1 MDHEN and CDR2 SYDVKM. CDR3 length: 12 amino acids. The V gene end was trimmed by 10 bases and the J gene end by 11 bases; junction bases not matched to a gene: 10. The CDR3 sequence is CATRQGARPAFF. The CDR3 nucleotides are TGTGCCACCCGACAGGGGGCCCGTCCCGCTTTCTTT.

In this sample, this clone turned up once. The chain recombines TRBV2 with TRBJ2-1; D perhaps matches TRBD2 (7 bases). This CDR3 region has 14 residues. Trimming left V 8 bases short and J 8 bases short, with 19 bases between. Germline CDR1 and CDR2: SNHLY and FYNNEI. The CDR3 bases are TGTGCCAGCGAGGGGTTCCGGGGGGCCGATGAGCAGTTCTTC. Amino acid sequence: CASEGFRGADEQFF.

This chain uses TRBV27 with TRBJ1-2; the match to TRBD1 covers 10 bases. J gave up 7 bases and V 8 bases, and 4 bases lay outside the gene matches. Germline CDR1 is MNHEY and CDR2 is SMNVEV (reference sequence). The CDR3 contains 12 residues. CDR3: CASGTGESGYTF. The DNA for the CDR3 is TGTGCCAGCGGGACAGGGGAAAGTGGCTACACCTTC.

The chain uses TRBV27 and TRBJ1-5; TRBD1 might be the D (5 bases). The V end lost 3 bases, the J end lost 5 bases, and 17 bases lay between the germline ends. This CDR3 has 16 amino acids. CDR1 is MNHEY and CDR2 is SMNVEV in the germline V gene (reference sequence). The CDR3 DNA sequence: TGTGCCAGCAGTTTTAGGGGTGTTAGTGCTCATCAGCCCCAGCATTTT. It codes for CASSFRGVSAHQPQHF.

The rearrangement uses TRBV19 and TRBJ2-7, with 10 bases identical to TRBD2. This CDR3 is built from 15 residues. V was pared by 3 bases and J by 2 bases, with 4 bases of the junction left unmatched. From germline, CDR1 is LNHDA and CDR2 SQIVND (reference sequence). CDR3 loop: CASSIGTSAAYEQYF. The CDR3 coding sequence is TGTGCCAGTAGTATTGGGACTAGCGCGGCCTACGAGCAGTACTTC.

V is TRBV5-1 and J is TRBJ1-5; the D gene is possibly TRBD1 (6 bases). The CDR3 covers 14 residues. Looked up from germline, CDR1 is SGHRS and CDR2 is YFSETQ. Trimming removed 9 bases from V and 5 bases from J, with 18 bases in between. CDR3 nucleotides: TGCGCCACCGATGGACAGCCAGGCTATCAGCCCCAGCATTTT. It yields the protein CATDGQPGYQPQHF. Full variable domain (rest looked up from reference TRBV5-1 and TRBJ1-5): KAGVTQTPRYLIKTRGQQVTLSCSPISGHRSVSWYQQTPGQGLQFLFEYFSETQRNKGNFPGRFSGRQFSNSRSEMNVSTLELGDSALYLCATDGQPGYQPQHFGDGTRLSIL.

This clone was detected a few times. The chain joins TRBV7-9 to TRBJ2-7, with 9 nucleotides matching TRBD1. The CDR3 consists of 14 residues. Germline loops: CDR1 SEHNR, CDR2 FQNEAQ (reference sequence). Trimming removed 5 bases from V and 4 bases from J; junction bases left unmatched: 6. Here the CDR3 DNA reads TGTGCCAGCAGCCCGCTGGACAGGGGATACGAGCAGTACTTC. It codes for CASSPLDRGYEQYF.

The gene calls are TRBV7-9 and TRBJ2-3; 7 bases fit TRBD2. Per the germline V gene, CDR1 is SEHNR and CDR2 is FQNEAQ (reference sequence). Germline trimming cut 2 bases from V and 2 bases from J; bases unmatched to any gene: 7. The CDR3 consists of 16 residues. The CDR3 DNA follows: TGTGCCAGCAGCTTAAGAGCGGGACGGAACACAGATACGCAGTATTTT. It translates to CASSLRAGRNTDTQYF.

This chain links TRBV6-5 with TRBJ1-1, with D possibly being TRBD1 (6 bases). Germline V gene data show CDR1 as MNHEY and CDR2 as SVGAGI. Trimming took 8 bases from V and 8 from J, leaving 9 bases between them. CDR3 length: 10 amino acids. In DNA, the CDR3 is TGTGCCAGCGGACAGCACGAAGCTTTCTTT. Amino acid sequence: CASGQHEAFF.